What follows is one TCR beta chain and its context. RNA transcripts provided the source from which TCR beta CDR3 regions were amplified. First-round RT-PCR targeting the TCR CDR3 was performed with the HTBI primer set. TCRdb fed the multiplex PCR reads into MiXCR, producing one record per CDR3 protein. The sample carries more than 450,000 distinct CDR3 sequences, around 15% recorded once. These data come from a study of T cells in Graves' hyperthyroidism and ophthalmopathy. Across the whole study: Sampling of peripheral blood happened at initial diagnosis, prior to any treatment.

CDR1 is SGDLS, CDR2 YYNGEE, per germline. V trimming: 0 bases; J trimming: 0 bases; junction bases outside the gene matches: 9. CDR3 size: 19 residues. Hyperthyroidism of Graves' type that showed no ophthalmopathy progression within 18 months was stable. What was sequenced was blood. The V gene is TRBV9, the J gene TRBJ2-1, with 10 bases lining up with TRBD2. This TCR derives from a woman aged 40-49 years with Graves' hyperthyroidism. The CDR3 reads CASSVGASGSPSSYNEQFF. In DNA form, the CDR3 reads TGTGCCAGCAGCGTAGGTGCTAGCGGGAGTCCGAGCTCCTACAATGAGCAGTTCTTC.